This T cell receptor (beta chain) emerged from a study of metastatic and nonmetastatic thyroid tumors. From germline, CDR1 is MNHNS and CDR2 SASEGT. Trimming cost V 5 bases and J 3 bases, with 15 bases left between them. This CDR3 region has 15 residues. How the authors handled the data: Researchers built a distant-metastasis classifier for papillary thyroid cancer that drew on CDR3 differences across clinicopathological groups. MiXCR was used by TCRdb to re-call the PCR reads. TCRdb assigned the V and J calls; the authors' analysis was not used. The sample lists about 21,000 clones, approximately 22% occurring once. Until they underwent thyroid surgery, no patient had received any treatment.

The chain couples TRBV6-1 to TRBJ2-3; perhaps D is TRBD1 or TRBD2 (5 bases each). Material for sequencing was adjacent normal tissue. This sequence originates from a female donor with papillary thyroid cancer or a benign thyroid nodule (not recorded which). Some clones in this sample may be carry-over from other donors' samples. The CDR3 DNA reads as TGTGCCAGCAGTTTTTCAGGAGAGGGGACAGATACGCAGTATTTT. It is translated as CASSFSGEGTDTQYF.